The TCR beta chain described here comes from a study of molecular identifiers for immune sequencing clone quantification (dated by TCRdb to 2016 to 2019). As for the study more broadly: For a replicate experiment, RNA from approximately 20,000 or 98,000 naive CD8 T cells was divided into five aliquots, and four of the five aliquots were sequenced. CD8 T cells were used in a methods study to benchmark molecular-identifier clustering-based TCR repertoire sequencing (MIDCIRS) and TCR RNA copy counting. General conclusions and limits of the study: About 2.9 recovered TCR RNA copies per cell were obtained by modeling, versus about 9.7 by digital PCR, implying a capture efficiency of around 28%. The naive libraries included spiked-in Jurkat TCR RNA (around 10 copies' worth), and this RNA is not part of the donor repertoire. Spiked-in Jurkat TCR RNA equivalent to a single cell was reported to be detectable even among one million naive CD8 T cells. In CMV-specific effector cells, clones with more than 20 RNA copies accounted for over 99% of molecules, whereas in naive cells such clones accounted for under 1%. Highly expanded clone sizes could be underestimated if identical TCR molecules share a barcode. When barcode sub-clustering was not used, chimeric consensus sequences inflated TCR diversity, with chimeras reaching as high as 47%.

The protocol used for the library was PCR. The data were produced on a NextSeq 500. Bulk TCR libraries were made following a previously described method, with the TCR primers given in Table S5. Total RNA was purified with the Qiagen AllPrep DNA/RNA kit. Before analysis, reads from multiple sequencing runs of one library were combined. The study's processing was this. Reads were retained only if their TCR constant sequence matched exactly, and those retained reads were trimmed to 150 nt and grouped according to their 12-nt molecular barcodes. Within each barcode group, reads were sub-clustered at a 15% Levenshtein threshold, and quality-weighted consensus sequences were built per RNA molecule. Non-functional sequences were removed, as were lower-count sequences one edit away from another. On the basis of fitting two negative binomial distributions, barcode sub-clusters with fewer than 20% of the maximum read count were discarded. TCRdb applied fastp at Q25 and MiXCR to the public reads, then kept only in-frame beta chains. Rows with a matching CDR3 protein are joined into one entry that keeps the most common DNA and genes. TCRdb assigned the V and J calls; the authors' analysis was not used. The sample table shows some 680,000 distinct CDR3 sequences, and about 25% are seen once. The top ten clonotypes cover about 0.73% of the sample.

Libraries of naive CD8 T cells were generated from about 19,000 to 1,100,000 sorted cells, with 10%, 30% or 50% of the purified RNA used. Naive CD8 T cells were FACS-sorted as CD8+CD4-CCR7+CD45RA+ on a BD FACSAria II into RLT Plus buffer. To test detection sensitivity, Jurkat RNA equal to over nine TCR copies was added to samples of about 20,000-1,000,000 naive CD8 T cells. Enrichment of CD8 T cells was performed with RosetteSep CD8+ T Cell Enrichment Cocktail and Ficoll-Paque, after which ACK red cell lysis was carried out. CDR1 and CDR2 (LNHDA, SQIVND) derive from the germline V gene (reference sequence). The CDR3 goes from the cysteine to the phenylalanine over 18 residues. Kept here is only the CDR3 DNA, which spans 54 bases and is read in frame from base 1. V is shortened by 5 bases, J by 0 bases, and the region joining them spans 17 bases. In this sample, this clonotype turned up a few times. Its antigen has not been determined. No clone much larger than this one lies a single base away; base qualities are absent.

This receptor chain uses TRBV19 and TRBJ2-6; tentative D gene TRBD2, with 5 bases matching. The sequenced sample consisted of naive CD8+ T cells from blood, with Jurkat cell RNA spiked in. Explained via the paper, the cell subset or site label denotes: FACS-sorted CD8+CD4-CCR7+CD45RA+ naive T cells. This clonotype originated in a human donor in good health. Some libraries in this study had Jurkat cell RNA spiked in. The DNA sequence is given as TGTGCCAGTAGTCCGTACAGCGGAGTAGTCTCTGGGGCCAACGTCCTGACTTTC. It encodes CASSPYSGVVSGANVLTF.